These 10 T cell receptor beta chains were all obtained from the same sample, sequenced in a study of graft-versus-host responses after intestinal transplantation. No cognate antigen is known for these TCRs. Profiling relied on immunoSEQ multiplex PCR, and the TCRdb table lists in-frame clones only, not all of them. The repertoire holds tens of thousands of clones, with around 93% as singletons. This sample comprised unstimulated CD8+ T cells sorted from spleen or lymph node cells, obtained before intestinal transplant. Receptors originate from a human donor who received an intestinal transplant.

This clone is a singleton in its sample. V usage is TRBV30 and J usage is TRBJ1-4; the D is unclear. Trimming stripped 1 base from V and 12 bases from J, with 9 bases between. This CDR3 has 11 residues. Germline V gives CDR1 GTSNPN, CDR2 SVGIG (reference sequence). This CDR3 reads CAWSENGELFF. The CDR3 DNA follows: TGTGCCTGGAGTGAGAACGGGGAACTGTTTTTT.

The V and J genes are TRBV5-6 and TRBJ1-6; D not certain. V lost 0 bases and J lost 13, with 14 bases in between. Germline V gives CDR1 SGHDT, CDR2 YYEEEE. The CDR3 consists of 14 residues. The CDR3 DNA follows: TGTGCCAGCAGCTTGGGCGGTCCGTTCGGTCCCCTCCACTTT. The encoded protein is CASSLGGPFGPLHF.

The chain carries TRBV27 and TRBJ2-7, with D tentatively TRBD2 (6 bases). Germline-derived CDR1 and CDR2 are MNHEY and SMNVEV (reference sequence). V was trimmed by 4 bases and J by 6 bases, leaving 22 bases between them. This CDR3 contains 16 residues. The CDR3 is CASSSTTWGVGGEQYF. The CDR3 DNA is TGTGCCAGCAGTTCAACCACCTGGGGGGTGGGAGGCGAGCAGTACTTC.

In its sample, this clone was seen once. This chain connects TRBV29-1 to TRBJ2-5, with a possible D match to TRBD1 (5 bases). Looked up from germline, CDR1 is SQVTM and CDR2 is ANQGSEA. Trimming pared 6 bases from V and 5 bases from J, leaving 16 bases between. The CDR3 is 13 residues long. The CDR3 nucleotides read TGCAGCGTGCACCCGACTCCAGGGGAGACCCAGTACTTC. Its translation is CSVHPTPGETQYF.

The rearrangement links TRBV19 to TRBJ1-1; D perhaps matches TRBD1 (5 bases). Germline values: CDR1 LNHDA, CDR2 SQIVND (reference sequence). This CDR3 has 15 amino acids. Trimming removed 3 bases at V and 0 bases at J, with 11 bases between. The CDR3 region has the DNA TGTGCCAGTAGTATGGGGGGATTAATGAACACTGAAGCTTTCTTT. Protein product: CASSMGGLMNTEAFF. Using reference TRBV19 and TRBJ1-1 for the parts outside the CDR3, the full variable domain is DGGITQSPKYLFRKEGQNVTLSCEQNLNHDAMYWYRQDPGQGLRLIYYSQIVNDFQKGDIAEGYSVSREKKESFPLTVTSAQKNPTAFYLCASSMGGLMNTEAFFGQGTRLTVV.

The genes are TRBV9 and TRBJ2-7; D might be TRBD2 (5 bases). V lost 4 bases to trimming and J lost 4 bases, with 18 bases between them. The CDR3 totals 15 residues. CDR1 is SGDLS, CDR2 YYNGEE, per germline. The CDR3 DNA is TGTGCCAGCAGCCGACGGGTTGGCACGGGGTACGAGCAGTACTTC. As protein: CASSRRVGTGYEQYF.

The chain links TRBV5-1 to TRBJ2-1; D is ambiguous. V gave up 4 bases and J gave up 0 bases, with 14 bases separating them. This CDR3 has 16 residues. CDR1 SGHRS and CDR2 YFSETQ come from the germline V gene. CDR3 loop: CASSPDGFSSYNEQFF. The CDR3 nucleotides read TGCGCCAGCAGCCCAGACGGGTTTAGCTCCTACAATGAGCAGTTCTTC.

The gene calls are TRBV10-3 and TRBJ2-5; 9 bases agree with TRBD1. V gave up 0 bases and J gave up 0 bases; unmatched junction bases: 5. CDR3 length: 17 amino acids. The germline V gene encodes CDR1 ENHRY and CDR2 SYGVKD. CDR3 region: CAISESRQGGYQETQYF. CDR3 nucleotide sequence: TGTGCCATCAGTGAGTCTCGACAGGGGGGATACCAAGAGACCCAGTACTTC.

The chain recombines TRBV11-3 with TRBJ2-7; D possibly corresponds to TRBD1 (7 bases). The CDR3 contains 15 residues. The germline V gene encodes CDR1 SGHNT and CDR2 YENEEA. The germline V and J ends were trimmed by 5 bases and 3 bases, with 17 bases remaining between them. Here the CDR3 DNA reads TGTGCCAGCAGCCCCGAGCCGGGGGACAGCTACGAGCAGTACTTC. Translation gives CASSPEPGDSYEQYF.

This chain uses TRBV30 with TRBJ2-7; 9 bases are shared with TRBD1. CDR3 length: 15 residues. The V segment lost 7 bases and the J segment 7 bases; nucleotides outside the gene matches: 17. The germline V gene has CDR1 GTSNPN and CDR2 SVGIG (reference sequence). The CDR3 DNA sequence: TGTGCCTCCTACAATCCCCGGGACAGGGTCGAAGAGCAGTACTTC. This translates into CASYNPRDRVEEQYF. Variable domain in full (rest from reference TRBV30 and TRBJ2-7): SQTIHQWPATLVQPVGSPLSLECTVEGTSNPNLYWYRQAAGRGLQLLFYSVGIGQISSEVPQNLSASRPQDRQFILSSKKLLLSDSGFYLCASYNPRDRVEEQYFGPGTRLTVT.